The sequence of this TCR beta chain was determined in a study of graft-versus-host responses after intestinal transplantation. As to this clone: Antigen: not known.

The assay was immunoSEQ multiplex PCR, and TCRdb's table has in-frame clones only and misses some. The data contain 80,000 to 100,000 clones, around 86% of them singletons. Trimming pared 2 bases from V and 7 bases from J, leaving 7 bases between. The germline CDR1 and CDR2 sequences are SGHNT and YYREEE (reference sequence). CDR3 length equals 11 residues. Study-wide results and limits: Declining HvG levels early post-transplant were linked to peak circulating GvH clone levels.

This sequence joins TRBV5-4 and TRBJ2-7; TRBD1 is a possible D gene (6 bases). Specimen: unstimulated CD8+ T cells sorted from spleen or lymph node cells, collected before intestinal transplant. The receptor was isolated from a human donor who received an intestinal transplant. CDR3 loop: CASSLGGEQYF. CDR3 coding DNA: TGTGCCAGCAGCTTAGGGGGAGAGCAGTACTTC.